This T cell receptor (beta chain) emerged from a study of T cell repertoires in cytomegalovirus infection. Study at large: TCR beta signatures that were public indicated CMV infection and matching HLA type. Findings and caveats of the study: Carriers of CMV and the relevant HLA type were discriminated by public TCR beta frequency.

In its sample, this clonotype was seen a few times. Its antigen is unidentified. TCRdb analysed the reads with MiXCR anew, one entry per CDR3 protein. The table shows about 770,000 distinct CDR3 sequences, with 25% to 30% occurring only once. Sequenced here: cultured CD8+ T cells from PBMCs, sampled from culture after CMV antigen stimulation. This TCR was recovered from a human donor in good health (CMV status not recorded). Some clones in this sample may be carry-over from other donors' samples.

CDR3 protein: CASSAGLEAYTEAFF. Written as DNA, the CDR3 is TGTGCCAGCAGTGCAGGGTTAGAGGCGTACACTGAAGCTTTCTTT. The genes are TRBV2 and TRBJ1-1; the D gene is possibly TRBD1 (5 bases). CDR1 is SNHLY and CDR2 is FYNNEI in the germline V gene. CDR3 length: 15 residues. V shed 4 bases and J shed 3 bases, with 15 bases lying between them.